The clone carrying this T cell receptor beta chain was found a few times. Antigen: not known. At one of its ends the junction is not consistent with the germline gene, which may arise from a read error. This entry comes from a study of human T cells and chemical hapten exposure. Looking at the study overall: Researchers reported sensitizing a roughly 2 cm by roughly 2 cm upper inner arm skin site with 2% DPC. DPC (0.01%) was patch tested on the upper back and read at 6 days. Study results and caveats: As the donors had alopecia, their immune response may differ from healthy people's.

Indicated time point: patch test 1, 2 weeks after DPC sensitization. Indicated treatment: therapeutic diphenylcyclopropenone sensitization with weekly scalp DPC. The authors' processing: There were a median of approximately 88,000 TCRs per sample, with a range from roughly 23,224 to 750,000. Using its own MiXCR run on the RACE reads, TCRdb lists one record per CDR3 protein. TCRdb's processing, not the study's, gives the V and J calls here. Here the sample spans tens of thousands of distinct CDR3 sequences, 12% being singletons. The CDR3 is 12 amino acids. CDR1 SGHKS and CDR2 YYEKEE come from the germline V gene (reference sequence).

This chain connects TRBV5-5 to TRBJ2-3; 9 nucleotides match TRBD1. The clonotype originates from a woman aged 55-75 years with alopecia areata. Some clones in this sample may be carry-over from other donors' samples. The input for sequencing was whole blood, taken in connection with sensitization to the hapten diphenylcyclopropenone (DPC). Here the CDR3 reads CASSRQGDMQYF. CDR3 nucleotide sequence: TGTGCCAGCAGCAGACAGGGGGATATGCAGTATTTT.